The 3 T cell receptor beta chains below were found in one sample sequenced in a study of T and B cells in COVID-19 patients. From blood, about 230-500 ng of genomic DNA served as TRB template. Multiplex PCR with BIOMED2 TRB-A/B primer pools amplified TRB rearrangements. One entry per CDR3 protein results from TCRdb running MiXCR on the multiplex PCR reads. The repertoire holds about 8,200 distinct CDR3 sequences, 40% seen once, with more than 2.5% in the top ten. The sample consisted of blood. The origin of the receptors is a human donor who had recovered from COVID-19.

The V gene is TRBV7-3, the J gene TRBJ2-1; D not resolved. Deletions cut 5 bases from V and 4 bases from J, with 6 bases between. The CDR3 extends over 12 amino acids. Germline lookup yields CDR1 SGHTA and CDR2 FQGTGA. The DNA of the CDR3 is TGTGCCAGCAGCCCAGGATACAATGAGCAGTTCTTC. As protein: CASSPGYNEQFF.

This clonotype is classed as medium-sized. The V call is TRBV19, the J call TRBJ2-2, with TRBD1 matching 7 bases. CDR3 length equals 15 residues. V lost 5 bases and J lost 1; bases outside the gene matches: 4. Germline V CDR1 and CDR2: LNHDA, SQIVND (reference sequence). The CDR3: CASSSGTVNTGELFF. For the CDR3, the DNA is TGTGCCAGTAGTTCCGGGACAGTGAACACCGGGGAGCTGTTTTTT.

J is TRBJ2-5 and V is TRBV5-1; D call uncertain. Per germline, CDR1 SGHRS and CDR2 YFSETQ. With 0 bases removed from V and 5 bases from J, the gap between germline ends came to 14 bases. This CDR3 has 15 residues. The CDR3 DNA reads as TGCGCCAGCAGCTTGGCCTCTACTCCCCGCGAGACCCAGTACTTC. Translation: CASSLASTPRETQYF.